Listed here are 18 T cell receptor beta chains from one sample, sequenced in a study of T-cell memory formation after mild COVID-19. TCRdb re-analysed the 5' RACE reads in MiXCR, keeping a single row per CDR3 protein. The data show about 560,000 distinct CDR3 sequences, approximately 21% seen once. Sample: PBMCs or a T cell subset sorted from them (not recorded which). The receptors were gathered from an adult woman who had mild COVID-19 (a few samples of this study predate the infection). Cell type and time point are not known.

The CDR3 here is CASTPGRNSYNEQFF. The CDR3 region has the DNA TGTGCCAGCACCCCGGGAAGGAACTCCTACAATGAGCAGTTCTTC. V gene TRBV12-3 or TRBV12-4 combines with J gene TRBJ2-1; maybe TRBD2 (5 bases). The CDR3 extends over 15 amino acids. The germline V and J ends were trimmed by 7 bases and 0 bases, with 13 bases remaining between them.

Here the CDR3 reads CASSSKRSTEAFF. The CDR3 DNA reads as TGTGCCAGCAGCTCGAAGCGCTCCACTGAAGCTTTCTTT. This rearrangement joins TRBV7-3 to TRBJ1-1; D remains ambiguous. The CDR3 runs 13 residues. The germline V and J ends were trimmed by 4 bases and 4 bases, with 10 bases remaining between them. From germline, CDR1 is SGHTA and CDR2 FQGTGA.

This clonotype showed up just a few times. The rearrangement joins TRBV6-5 to TRBJ2-1, with 10 bases that match TRBD1. With V trimmed by 10 bases and J by 7 bases, 13 bases remained unmatched. Germline values: CDR1 MNHEY, CDR2 SVGAGI. The CDR3 sequence is 15 residues long. CDR3 bases: TGTGCCACCAAGCGATCCGGGACAGGGGTGAATGAGCAGTTCTTC. This encodes CATKRSGTGVNEQFF.

This clonotype has only a few counts. At one end the junction does not follow the germline gene, possibly because of a read error. The CDR3 bases are TGTGCCAGCAGTTCGATTTCAGGGTGGAACGCTGAAGCTTTCTTT. Translation: CASSSISGWNAEAFF. The V gene is TRBV6-2 or TRBV6-3, the J gene TRBJ1-1; maybe TRBD1 (5 bases). This CDR3 has 15 amino acids. The V gene's germline CDR1 is MNHEY and CDR2 SVGEGT.

This clonotype was seen repeatedly, ten times or more. The rearrangement links TRBV24-1 to TRBJ2-3; D ambiguous. Germline V CDR1 and CDR2: KGHDR, SFDVKD. This CDR3 has 13 amino acids. Deletions cut 5 bases from V and 0 bases from J, with 5 bases between. CDR3 region: CATSAFSTDTQYF. CDR3 nucleotides: TGTGCCACCAGTGCATTCAGCACAGATACGCAGTATTTT.

The chain uses TRBV24-1 and TRBJ2-5, with D perhaps matching TRBD1 (7 bases). The CDR3 consists of 15 residues. Germline lookup yields CDR1 KGHDR and CDR2 SFDVKD. V was pared by 5 bases and J by 5 bases, with 17 bases between. This chain's CDR3 is CATSARGSGGETQYF. The DNA for the CDR3 is TGTGCCACCAGTGCCAGGGGGTCTGGAGGGGAGACCCAGTACTTC.

A few counts support this clonotype. The rearrangement joins TRBV7-9 to TRBJ2-1; 9 nucleotides agree with TRBD1. Germline assignment: CDR1 SEHNR and CDR2 FQNEAQ (reference sequence). The CDR3 sequence is 15 residues long. V trimming: 4 bases; J trimming: 3 bases; junction bases outside the gene matches: 4. This CDR3 reads CASSSDRGDYNEQFF. In nucleotides, the CDR3 is TGTGCCAGCAGCTCCGACAGGGGGGACTACAATGAGCAGTTCTTC. The whole variable domain, filled in from reference TRBV7-9 and TRBJ2-1, reads DTGVSQNPRHKITKRGQNVTFRCDPISEHNRLYWYRQTLGQGPEFLTYFQNEAQLEKSRLLSDRFSAERPKGSFSTLEIQRTEQGDSAMYLCASSSDRGDYNEQFFGPGTRLTVL.

This sequence joins TRBV4-3 and TRBJ2-7; D possibly corresponds to TRBD2 (5 bases). This CDR3 contains 16 residues. The V and J ends lost 0 bases and 2 bases respectively, with 14 bases between them. Looked up from germline, CDR1 is LGHNA and CDR2 is YSLEER. For the CDR3, the DNA is TGCGCCAGCAGCCAAGATAGAACTAGTTGGGCCTACGAGCAGTACTTC. This encodes CASSQDRTSWAYEQYF.

The chain links TRBV20-1 to TRBJ2-1; D is ambiguous. Trimming took 0 bases from V and 0 from J, leaving 12 bases between them. The CDR3 has 16 amino acids. Germline V gene lookup returns CDR1 DFQATT and CDR2 SNEGSKA (reference sequence). The CDR3 loop is CSARDRVRSSYNEQFF. The DNA for the CDR3 is TGCAGTGCTAGAGATCGGGTCAGGAGCTCCTACAATGAGCAGTTCTTC.

The CDR3 DNA reads TGTGCCATCAGAAAAGCGGGGGACTCCACAGATACGCAGTATTTT. It yields the protein CAIRKAGDSTDTQYF. The rearrangement uses TRBV10-3 and TRBJ2-3; TRBD2 agrees at 8 bases. Germline lookup yields CDR1 ENHRY and CDR2 SYGVKD. The CDR3 loop spans 15 amino acids. Trimming cost V 6 bases and J 2 bases; bases outside gene matches: 7.

The rearrangement joins TRBV7-9 to TRBJ2-2, with 8 bases fitting TRBD2. The V segment lost 4 bases and the J segment 7 bases; nucleotides outside the gene matches: 14. The germline gives CDR1 SEHNR, CDR2 FQNEAQ (reference sequence). CDR3 length equals 17 residues. As DNA, the CDR3 is TGTGCCAGCAGCTCGGGACTAGTTGCGAAGGGGTTCGGGGAGCTGTTTTTT. It specifies CASSSGLVAKGFGELFF.

At least ten counts were recorded for this clonotype. The chain links TRBV7-9 to TRBJ2-7; 9 bases are a match to TRBD2. The CDR3 runs to 17 residues. CDR1 SEHNR and CDR2 FQNEAQ come from the germline V gene (reference sequence). Unmatched junction bases numbered 14, after V lost 8 bases and J lost 0 bases. CDR3 sequence: CASWTLAGKNSSYEQYF. CDR3 DNA sequence: TGTGCCAGCTGGACTCTAGCGGGGAAAAATAGCTCCTACGAGCAGTACTTC.

The chain employs TRBV6-5 and TRBJ1-4; D unclear. CDR1 and CDR2 from the germline V gene are MNHEY and SVGAGI. With 0 bases removed from V and 4 bases from J, the gap between germline ends came to 12 bases. The CDR3 has 16 residues. The CDR3 loop is CASSYSRLGSNEKLFF. In DNA, the CDR3 is TGTGCCAGCAGTTACTCGAGGCTGGGAAGTAATGAAAAACTGTTTTTT.

The chain is built from TRBV6-6 and TRBJ1-2, with unresolved D. Germline CDR1 and CDR2: MNHNY and SVGAGI (reference sequence). Trimming pared 0 bases from V and 2 bases from J, leaving 19 bases between. This CDR3 region has 18 residues. CDR3 in DNA: TGTGCCAGCAGTTACTCTGCAGGAAATATCCCTCCGAACTATGGCTACACCTTC. As protein: CASSYSAGNIPPNYGYTF.

This clonotype was counted only a few times. This chain's CDR3 is CASSLTLDFNQPQHF. The CDR3 coding sequence is TGTGCCAGCAGCTTGACTCTAGATTTCAATCAGCCCCAGCATTTT. V and J are TRBV5-5 and TRBJ1-5; D is uncertain. Germline CDR1 and CDR2: SGHKS and YYEKEE (reference sequence). The CDR3 runs 15 residues. Between the trimmed V and J ends, which lost 1 base and 3 bases, there was a span of 11 bases.

The gene calls are TRBV7-8 and TRBJ2-3, with D possibly matching TRBD2 (6 bases). The V end was cut by 1 base, the J end by 6 bases, with 17 bases between. The CDR3 has 16 amino acids. Germline assignment: CDR1 SGHVS and CDR2 FQNEAQ. For the CDR3, the DNA is TGTGCCAGCAGCTTAGGGGGGGAAGCCCGGATGGATACGCAGTATTTT. Translated, it gives CASSLGGEARMDTQYF.

V usage is TRBV12-3 or TRBV12-4 and J usage is TRBJ2-7; 8 bases agree with TRBD2. The CDR3 sequence is 15 residues long. With V trimmed by 0 bases and J by 6 bases, 7 bases remained unmatched. DNA for the CDR3: TGTGCCAGCAGTTTAGCGCGGGGGGCGCGGGGCGAGCAGTACTTC. It translates to CASSLARGARGEQYF.

The table lists this clonotype with a few counts. One end of the junction is discordant with germline, which a read error may explain. The chain employs TRBV3-1 and TRBJ1-2; TRBD1 might be the D (5 bases). CDR3 size: 14 residues. CDR1 is LGHDT and CDR2 is YNNKEL in the germline V gene (reference sequence). Written as DNA, the CDR3 is TGTGCCAGCAGCGAAGACAGCTGGGGCTATGGCTACACCTTC. Its protein is CASSEDSWGYGYTF.